This T cell receptor (beta chain) came from a study of CD8 T cells in Susac syndrome. Across the whole study: Patients with Susac syndrome were therapy-naive, taking corticosteroids, with some also receiving intravenous immunoglobulin, or taking intravenous immunoglobulin alone at the time their blood was drawn.

With random hexamers, roughly 0.45 to 1 ug RNA was reverse transcribed. An immunoSEQ multiplex PCR generated amplified TCR beta CDR3 products spanning 54 Vbeta and 13 Jbeta. TCRdb used MiXCR to reprocess the immunoSEQ multiplex PCR reads, holding one entry per CDR3 protein. The sample comprises roughly 180,000 distinct CDR3 sequences, over 90% of which are singletons, and 0.095% to 0.1% rests with the top ten. Blood CD8+ and CD4+ T cells underwent high-throughput TCR beta sequencing. Negative magnetic isolation gave CD8+ and CD4+ cells; FACS enriched CD8+ TEMRA. V was clipped by 8 bases and J by 0 bases; unmatched bases: 5. The CDR3 sequence is 14 residues long. Germline loops: CDR1 SGHTA, CDR2 FQGTGA.

The receptor comes from a human donor with Susac syndrome. Sequenced material: CD4+ T cells from PBMCs. V is TRBV7-3 and J is TRBJ1-1, with 8 bases that match TRBD1. The CDR3 loop is CASARDRMNTEAFF. CDR3 nucleotides: TGTGCCAGCGCCCGGGACAGGATGAACACTGAAGCTTTCTTT.